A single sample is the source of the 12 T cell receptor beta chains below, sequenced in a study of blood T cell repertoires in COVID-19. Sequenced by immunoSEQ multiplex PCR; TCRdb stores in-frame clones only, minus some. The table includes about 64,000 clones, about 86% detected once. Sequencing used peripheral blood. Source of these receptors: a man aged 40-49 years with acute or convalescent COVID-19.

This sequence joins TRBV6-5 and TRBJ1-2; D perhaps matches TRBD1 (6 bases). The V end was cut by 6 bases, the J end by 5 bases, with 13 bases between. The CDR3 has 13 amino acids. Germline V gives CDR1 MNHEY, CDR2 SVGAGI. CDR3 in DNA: TGTGCCAGCAGGAACCCAGGGGATTATGGCTACACCTTC. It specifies CASRNPGDYGYTF.

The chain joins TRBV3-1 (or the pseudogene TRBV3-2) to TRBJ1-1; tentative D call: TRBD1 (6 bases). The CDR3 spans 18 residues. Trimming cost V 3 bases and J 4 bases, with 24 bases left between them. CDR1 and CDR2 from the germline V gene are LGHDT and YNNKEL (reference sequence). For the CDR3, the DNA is TGTGCCAGCAGCCACAACAGGGTCCCGAGCCGTCGGGGCACTGAAGCTTTCTTT. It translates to CASSHNRVPSRRGTEAFF.

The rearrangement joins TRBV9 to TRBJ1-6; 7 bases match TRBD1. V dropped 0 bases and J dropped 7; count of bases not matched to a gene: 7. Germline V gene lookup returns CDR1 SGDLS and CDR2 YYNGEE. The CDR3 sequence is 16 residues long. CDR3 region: CASSVGADRPNSPLHF. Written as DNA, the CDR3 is TGTGCCAGCAGCGTAGGGGCGGACAGGCCGAATTCACCCCTCCACTTT.

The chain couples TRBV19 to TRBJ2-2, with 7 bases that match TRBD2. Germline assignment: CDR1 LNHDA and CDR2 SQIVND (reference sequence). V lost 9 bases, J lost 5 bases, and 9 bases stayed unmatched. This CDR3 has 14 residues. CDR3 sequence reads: CASAGTTYTGELFF. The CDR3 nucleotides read TGTGCCAGCGCCGGGACTACCTATACCGGGGAGCTGTTTTTT.

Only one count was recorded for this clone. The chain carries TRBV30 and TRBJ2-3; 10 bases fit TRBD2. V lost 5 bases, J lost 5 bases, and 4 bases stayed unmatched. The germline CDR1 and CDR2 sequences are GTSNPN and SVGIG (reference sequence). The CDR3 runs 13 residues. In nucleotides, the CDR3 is TGTGCCTGGGAGCGGGGGGGCGGAGATACGCAGTATTTT. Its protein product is CAWERGGGDTQYF.

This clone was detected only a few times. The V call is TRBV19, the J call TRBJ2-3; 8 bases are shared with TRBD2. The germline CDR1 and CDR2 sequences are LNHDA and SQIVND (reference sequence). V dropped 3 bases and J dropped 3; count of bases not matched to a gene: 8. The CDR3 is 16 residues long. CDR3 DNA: TGTGCCAGTAGTATGTTAATGGCGGGGGGAACAGATACGCAGTATTTT. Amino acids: CASSMLMAGGTDTQYF.

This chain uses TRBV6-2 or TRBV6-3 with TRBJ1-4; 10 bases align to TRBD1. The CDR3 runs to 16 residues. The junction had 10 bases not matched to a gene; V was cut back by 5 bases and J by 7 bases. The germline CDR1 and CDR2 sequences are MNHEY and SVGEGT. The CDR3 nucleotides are TGTGCCAGCAGTGGACTTGACAGGGGGCAGCGTGAAAAACTGTTTTTT. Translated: CASSGLDRGQREKLFF.

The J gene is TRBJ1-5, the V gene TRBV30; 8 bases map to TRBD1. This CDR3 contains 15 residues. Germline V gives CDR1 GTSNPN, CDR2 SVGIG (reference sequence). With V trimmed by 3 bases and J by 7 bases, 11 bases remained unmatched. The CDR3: CAWSADRGLGQPQHF. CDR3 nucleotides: TGTGCCTGGAGCGCAGACAGGGGCCTGGGCCAGCCCCAGCATTTT.

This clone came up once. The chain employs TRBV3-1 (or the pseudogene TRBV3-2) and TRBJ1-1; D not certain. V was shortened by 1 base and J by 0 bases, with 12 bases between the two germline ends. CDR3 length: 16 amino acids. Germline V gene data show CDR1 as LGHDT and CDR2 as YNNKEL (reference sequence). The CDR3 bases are TGTGCCAGCAGCCAAGGCCTTTCTACGGTGAACACTGAAGCTTTCTTT. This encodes CASSQGLSTVNTEAFF.

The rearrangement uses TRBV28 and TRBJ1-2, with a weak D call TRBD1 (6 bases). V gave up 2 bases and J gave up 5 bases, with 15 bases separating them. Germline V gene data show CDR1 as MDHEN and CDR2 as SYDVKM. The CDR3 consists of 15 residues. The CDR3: CASSLPRGAGYGYTF. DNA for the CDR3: TGTGCCAGCAGTTTACCCCGGGGGGCGGGATATGGCTACACCTTC.

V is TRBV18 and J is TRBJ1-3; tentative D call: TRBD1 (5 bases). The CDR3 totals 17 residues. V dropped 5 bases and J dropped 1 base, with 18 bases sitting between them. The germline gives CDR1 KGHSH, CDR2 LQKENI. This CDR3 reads CASSTPTRGTSGNTIYF. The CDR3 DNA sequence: TGTGCCAGCTCAACTCCGACAAGGGGAACTTCTGGAAACACCATATATTTT. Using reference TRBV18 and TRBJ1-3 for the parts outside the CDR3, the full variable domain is NAGVMQNPRHLVRRRGQEARLRCSPMKGHSHVYWYRQLPEEGLKFMVYLQKENIIDESGMPKERFSAEFPKEGPSILRIQQVVRGDSAAYFCASSTPTRGTSGNTIYFGEGSWLTVV.

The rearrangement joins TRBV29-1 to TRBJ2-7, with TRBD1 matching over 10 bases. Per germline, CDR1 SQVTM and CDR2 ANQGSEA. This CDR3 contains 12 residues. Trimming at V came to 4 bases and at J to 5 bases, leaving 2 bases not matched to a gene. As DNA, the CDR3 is TGCAGCGTTGGGGACAGGGGCGACGAGCAGTACTTC. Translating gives CSVGDRGDEQYF.